What follows are 30 T cell receptor beta chains derived from one specimen sequenced in a study of T cell repertoires in cytomegalovirus infection. TCRdb re-called the reads through MiXCR, storing one row per CDR3 protein. Of fewer than 350,000 distinct CDR3 sequences listed, 8% to 10% were seen once; the top ten hold 3.5% to 4.5%. Material: PBMCs. Receptor source: a human donor in good health (CMV status not recorded). Some clones in this sample may be carry-over from other donors' samples.

This clonotype was observed a few times. The chain links TRBV4-3 to TRBJ2-5; D is unclear. CDR1 and CDR2 (germline): LGHNA, YSLEER. This CDR3 spans 14 amino acids. The germline V and J ends were trimmed by 1 base and 1 base, with 7 bases remaining between them. In nucleotides, the CDR3 is TGCGCCAGCAGCCAAGGGATCAGCCAAGAGACCCAGTACTTC. It is translated as CASSQGISQETQYF.

The rearrangement links TRBV6-5 to TRBJ2-7, with a weak D call TRBD1 (5 bases). Trimming stripped 8 bases from V and 0 bases from J, with 11 bases between. The CDR3 covers 13 residues. Germline assignment: CDR1 MNHEY and CDR2 SVGAGI. The CDR3 sequence: CASGAPDSYEQYF. In DNA form, the CDR3 reads TGTGCCAGCGGGGCTCCCGACTCCTACGAGCAGTACTTC.

This clonotype came up many times. V and J are TRBV28 and TRBJ2-1, with D possibly matching TRBD1 (5 bases). Trimming removed 6 bases at V and 4 bases at J, with 19 bases between. Germline V gene data show CDR1 as MDHEN and CDR2 as SYDVKM. The CDR3 is 16 residues long. The CDR3: CASSPLGQGEYNEQFF. The CDR3 DNA reads TGTGCCAGCAGCCCCCTCGGGCAGGGCGAATACAATGAGCAGTTCTTC.

This clonotype showed up just a few times. The chain couples TRBV11-2 to TRBJ2-1; the match to TRBD2 covers 8 bases. Germline CDR1 is SGHAT and CDR2 is FQNNGV. V gave up 5 bases and J gave up 3 bases; unmatched junction bases: 9. This CDR3 has 16 residues. In nucleotides, the CDR3 is TGTGCCAGCAGCGCCGCCCGGGGGGGCGTCTACAATGAGCAGTTCTTC. It translates to CASSAARGGVYNEQFF.

This clonotype was detected many times. The chain joins TRBV7-2 to TRBJ1-5; no definite D call. The CDR3 extends over 13 amino acids. The V end was cut by 5 bases, the J end by 6 bases, with 11 bases between. Germline V gene data show CDR1 as SGHTA and CDR2 as FQGNSA. Written as DNA, the CDR3 is TGTGCCAGCAGCCTAAGGGTCGGTCAGCCCCAGCATTTT. Its translation is CASSLRVGQPQHF.

The chain links TRBV2 to TRBJ2-7; 11 positions match TRBD2. V lost 3 bases and J lost 2; bases outside the gene matches: 9. The CDR3 sequence is 17 residues long. Per the germline V gene, CDR1 is SNHLY and CDR2 is FYNNEI. The CDR3 nucleotides read TGTGCCAGCAGTGATATTATAGGGACTAGCGGTGCCTACGAGCAGTACTTC. Translating it yields CASSDIIGTSGAYEQYF.

The V gene is TRBV29-1, the J gene TRBJ1-2, with 7 bases aligning to TRBD1. Germline V CDR1 and CDR2: SQVTM, ANQGSEA. The trim removed 1 base at V and 4 bases at J, leaving 12 bases unmatched. The length of the CDR3 is 16 residues. The CDR3 reads CSVEGTRGVESYGYTF. The CDR3, as DNA: TGCAGCGTTGAAGGGACCAGGGGGGTCGAAAGCTATGGCTACACCTTC.

This clonotype was observed at least ten times. The genes are TRBV7-2 and TRBJ1-5; D is perhaps TRBD1 (6 bases). Germline values: CDR1 SGHTA, CDR2 FQGNSA. This CDR3 spans 15 amino acids. Trimming removed 3 bases at V and 1 base at J, with 10 bases between. The DNA for the CDR3 is TGTGCCAGCAGCTTGGGAGGGGGGAGCAATCAGCCCCAGCATTTT. It encodes CASSLGGGSNQPQHF.

Many counts were recorded for this clonotype. The V and J genes are TRBV20-1 and TRBJ1-2; perhaps TRBD1 as D (6 bases). The CDR3 length is 13 residues. V was trimmed by 3 bases and J by 4 bases, leaving 12 bases between them. Per germline, CDR1 DFQATT and CDR2 SNEGSKA (reference sequence). The CDR3, as DNA: TGCAGTGCTAGTATGAGGACAGCCTATGGCTACACCTTC. This codes for CSASMRTAYGYTF.

Written as DNA, the CDR3 is TGTGCCAGCAGTTTAAAGCAGGCATCCTACGAGCAGTACTTC. Translation gives CASSLKQASYEQYF. The rearrangement links TRBV28 to TRBJ2-7, with D uncertain. Germline-derived CDR1 and CDR2 are MDHEN and SYDVKM. V lost 2 bases to trimming and J lost 1 base, with 9 bases between them. This CDR3 is 14 amino acids long.

The V gene is TRBV2, the J gene TRBJ2-5; 10 bases match TRBD2. This CDR3 is 15 amino acids long. Germline V gene sequence: CDR1 SNHLY, CDR2 FYNNEI. V shed 5 bases, J shed 5 bases, and the junction held 8 bases outside the gene matches. The CDR3 bases are TGTGCCAGCAGTTCAAGCGGGGGGGCGTTGGAGACCCAGTACTTC. Protein sequence: CASSSSGGALETQYF.

This clonotype was detected only a few times. J is TRBJ2-1 and V is TRBV12-3 or TRBV12-4; perhaps TRBD1 as D (5 bases). The CDR3 contains 16 residues. Trimming left V 3 bases short and J 4 bases short, with 16 bases between. This CDR3 is CASSFQVGVSYNEQFF. CDR3 in DNA: TGTGCCAGCAGTTTCCAAGTAGGGGTTTCGTACAATGAGCAGTTCTTC.

This clonotype was recorded a few times. The chain combines TRBV7-9 with TRBJ2-1; D is possibly TRBD2 (5 bases). The CDR3 is 11 residues long. V gave up 7 bases and J gave up 11 bases, with 12 bases separating them. Germline V lookup: CDR1 SEHNR, CDR2 FQNEAQ (reference sequence). The DNA for the CDR3 is TGTGCCAGCATCCGAGGGAGCAAGCAGTTCTTC. This sequence encodes CASIRGSKQFF.

V and J are TRBV7-9 and TRBJ1-4; no firm D call. The V end was cut by 2 bases, the J end by 0 bases, with 13 bases between. This CDR3 comprises 17 residues. Germline lookup yields CDR1 SEHNR and CDR2 FQNEAQ (reference sequence). This chain's CDR3 is CASSLLPRSATNEKLFF. The CDR3 nucleotides read TGTGCCAGCAGCTTACTTCCTCGGAGTGCAACTAATGAAAAACTGTTTTTT.

In its sample, this clonotype was seen many times. V and J are TRBV9 and TRBJ2-2; perhaps TRBD1 as D (5 bases). The CDR3 has 14 amino acids. Germline V CDR1 and CDR2: SGDLS, YYNGEE. Trimming left V 2 bases short and J 1 base short, with 6 bases between. The CDR3 region has the DNA TGTGCCAGCAGCGTGACAGTGAACACCGGGGAGCTGTTTTTT. As protein: CASSVTVNTGELFF.

This clonotype was detected ten times or more. This sequence joins TRBV12-3 or TRBV12-4 and TRBJ2-2; perhaps D is TRBD1 or TRBD2 (5 bases each). This CDR3 has 15 residues. The germline V and J ends were trimmed by 5 bases and 4 bases, with 14 bases remaining between them. The CDR3 reads CASSLRDRLTGELFF. Written as DNA, the CDR3 is TGTGCCAGCAGTCTTCGGGACCGACTCACCGGGGAGCTGTTTTTT.

This clonotype has ten or more counts. This chain connects TRBV11-2 to TRBJ2-1; 12 bases agree with TRBD2. Losses at the gene ends were 0 bases for V and 3 bases for J; bases not matched to a gene: 9. There are 19 residues in the CDR3. Germline V gene sequence: CDR1 SGHAT, CDR2 FQNNGV. As DNA, the CDR3 is TGTGCCAGCAGCTTAGACGGCCGACTAGCGGGGGCCCTCTACAATGAGCAGTTCTTC. Translated: CASSLDGRLAGALYNEQFF.

This clonotype was picked up many times. The rearrangement joins TRBV11-1 to TRBJ2-3; TRBD2 matches 12 bases. Germline lookup yields CDR1 SGHAT and CDR2 FQDESV (reference sequence). This CDR3 has 16 residues. After removal of 1 base from V and 5 bases from J, the junction contained 4 bases not matched to a gene. CDR3 region: CASSLGGLAGRDTQYF. CDR3 DNA: TGTGCCAGCAGCTTAGGTGGACTAGCGGGAAGAGATACGCAGTATTTT. The variable domain in full, completed from reference TRBV11-1 and TRBJ2-3, reads EAEVAQSPRYKITEKSQAVAFWCDPISGHATLYWYRQILGQGPELLVQFQDESVVDDSQLPKDRFSAERLKGVDSTLKIQPAELGDSAMYLCASSLGGLAGRDTQYFGPGTRLTVL.

The V call is TRBV12-3 or TRBV12-4, the J call TRBJ1-5; 8 bases map to TRBD1. The CDR3 contains 16 residues. V trimming: 6 bases; J trimming: 5 bases; junction bases outside the gene matches: 12. The CDR3 DNA follows: TGTGCCAGCAGAAACCCCGGGACAGGTGGGGATCAGCCCCAGCATTTT. It yields the protein CASRNPGTGGDQPQHF.

A single count supports this clonotype. The J gene is TRBJ1-2, the V gene TRBV20-1; 7 bases agree with TRBD1. CDR3 size: 15 residues. The V and J ends lost 0 bases and 3 bases, in that order; junction bases with no gene match: 7. CDR1 and CDR2 (germline): DFQATT, SNEGSKA (reference sequence). The CDR3 is CSARDTQGGDYGYTF. CDR3 DNA sequence: TGCAGTGCTAGAGACACTCAGGGGGGAGACTATGGCTACACCTTC.

The V gene is TRBV7-3, the J gene TRBJ2-2; 9 bases agree with TRBD1. Germline values: CDR1 SGHTA, CDR2 FQGTGA. The CDR3 has 15 amino acids. With 5 bases clipped from V and 4 bases from J, the junction kept 5 bases outside the gene matches. The CDR3, as DNA: TGTGCCAGCAGCCTGGGACAGGGCGGCACCGGGGAGCTGTTTTTT. Translation gives CASSLGQGGTGELFF.

This clonotype was seen many times. This chain connects TRBV7-2 to TRBJ2-5, with 7 bases lining up with TRBD1. The CDR3 spans 15 residues. Germline V gene sequence: CDR1 SGHTA, CDR2 FQGNSA. V was pared by 3 bases and J by 3 bases, with 7 bases of the junction left unmatched. The CDR3 protein is CASSLWDSREETQYF. The CDR3 nucleotides read TGTGCCAGCAGCTTGTGGGACAGTAGGGAAGAGACCCAGTACTTC.

CDR3 nucleotide sequence: TGTGCCAGCAGAAGGGGGGCAGCCTCCTACGAGCAGTACTTC. Translated, it gives CASRRGAASYEQYF. The chain carries TRBV27 and TRBJ2-7; D could derive from TRBD1 or TRBD2 (6 bases each). Germline CDR1 and CDR2: MNHEY and SMNVEV (reference sequence). The CDR3 sequence is 14 residues long. V was cut by 6 bases and J by 0 bases, with 12 bases left in between.

This clonotype was counted only a few times. This chain joins TRBV9 and TRBJ1-1, with D tentatively TRBD1 (5 bases). This CDR3 contains 14 residues. Germline values: CDR1 SGDLS, CDR2 YYNGEE. Trimming shortened V by 7 bases and J by 2 bases, and 15 bases separated the two germline ends. The CDR3 here is CASGGGGVNTEAFF. In DNA form, the CDR3 reads TGTGCCAGCGGCGGGGGGGGGGTTAACACTGAAGCTTTCTTT.

In this sample, this clonotype turned up a few times. This chain uses TRBV7-9 with TRBJ2-7; D gene unclear. The ends were cut back, 1 base at V and 4 bases at J, with 8 bases in the middle. The CDR3 loop spans 13 amino acids. Germline V CDR1 and CDR2: SEHNR, FQNEAQ (reference sequence). The CDR3 region is CASSLGVGYEQYF. In nucleotides, the CDR3 is TGTGCCAGCAGCTTAGGGGTCGGTTACGAGCAGTACTTC.

This clonotype was seen repeatedly, ten times or more. The chain recombines TRBV12-3 or TRBV12-4 with TRBJ2-1; 10 bases fit TRBD2. CDR3 length: 14 amino acids. Germline trimming cut 5 bases from V and 8 bases from J; bases unmatched to any gene: 6. The CDR3 here is CASSLSGGADEQFF. CDR3 bases: TGTGCCAGCAGTCTCAGCGGGGGGGCCGATGAGCAGTTCTTC.

This clonotype turned up a few times. J is TRBJ2-7 and V is TRBV5-1; D might be TRBD1 (6 bases). The CDR3 consists of 14 residues. CDR1 and CDR2 from the germline V gene are SGHRS and YFSETQ. V was shortened by 2 bases and J by 3 bases, with 12 bases between the two germline ends. CDR3 nucleotide sequence: TGCGCCAGCAGCTTCGGGACAAGTCGCTACGAGCAGTACTTC. Residues: CASSFGTSRYEQYF. The full variable domain, with the rest looked up from reference TRBV5-1 and TRBJ2-7, is KAGVTQTPRYLIKTRGQQVTLSCSPISGHRSVSWYQQTPGQGLQFLFEYFSETQRNKGNFPGRFSGRQFSNSRSEMNVSTLELGDSALYLCASSFGTSRYEQYFGPGTRLTVT.

The chain is built from TRBV20-1 and TRBJ2-7, with TRBD1 identical over 8 bases. The CDR3 covers 12 residues. J was trimmed by 5 bases and V by 4 bases; bases with no gene match: 4. From germline, CDR1 is DFQATT and CDR2 SNEGSKA (reference sequence). CDR3 sequence reads: CSATRTGHEQYF. The CDR3 bases are TGCAGTGCTACCCGGACAGGGCACGAGCAGTACTTC.

This chain connects TRBV10-3 to TRBJ2-1; 12 bases match TRBD2. Trimming took 4 bases from V and 8 from J; bases not matched to a gene: 12. This CDR3 contains 17 residues. CDR1 ENHRY and CDR2 SYGVKD come from the germline V gene. CDR3 sequence (DNA): TGTGCCATCAGTGGGGTTCTGGCTAGCGGGGGGGTCGATGAGCAGTTCTTC. It is translated as CAISGVLASGGVDEQFF.

The V gene is TRBV27, the J gene TRBJ2-7; D possibly corresponds to TRBD2 (6 bases). The CDR3 runs to 15 residues. The ends were cut back, 4 bases at V and 3 bases at J, with 16 bases in the middle. Germline CDR1 reads MNHEY; CDR2 reads SMNVEV (reference sequence). The CDR3 region has the DNA TGTGCCAGCAGTTCCCCCGGGACGGGAGTCTACGAGCAGTACTTC. It specifies CASSSPGTGVYEQYF.